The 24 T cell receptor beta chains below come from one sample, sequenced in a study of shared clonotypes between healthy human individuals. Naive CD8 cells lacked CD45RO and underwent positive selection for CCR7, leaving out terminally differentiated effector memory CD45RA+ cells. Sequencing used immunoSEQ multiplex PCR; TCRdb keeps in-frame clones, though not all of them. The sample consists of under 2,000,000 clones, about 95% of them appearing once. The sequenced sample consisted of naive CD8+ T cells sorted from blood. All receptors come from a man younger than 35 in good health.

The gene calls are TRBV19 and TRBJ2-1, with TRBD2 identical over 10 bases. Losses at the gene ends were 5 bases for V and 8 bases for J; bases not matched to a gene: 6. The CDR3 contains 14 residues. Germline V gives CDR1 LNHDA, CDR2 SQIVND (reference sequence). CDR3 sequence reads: CASSLAGVYDEQFF. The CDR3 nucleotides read TGTGCCAGTAGTCTAGCGGGAGTGTATGATGAGCAGTTCTTC.

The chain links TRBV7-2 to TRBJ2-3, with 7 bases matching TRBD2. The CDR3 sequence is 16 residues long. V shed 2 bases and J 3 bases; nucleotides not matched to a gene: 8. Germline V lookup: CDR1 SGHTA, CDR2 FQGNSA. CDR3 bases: TGTGCCAGCAGCTTAATCGCGGGAGTGGATACAGATACGCAGTATTTT. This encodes CASSLIAGVDTDTQYF.

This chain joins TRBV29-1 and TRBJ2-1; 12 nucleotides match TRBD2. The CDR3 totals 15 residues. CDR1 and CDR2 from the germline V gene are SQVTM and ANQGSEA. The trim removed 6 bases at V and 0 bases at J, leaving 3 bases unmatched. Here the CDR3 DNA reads TGCAGCGTGATACTAGCGGGGGGCTCCTACAATGAGCAGTTCTTC. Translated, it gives CSVILAGGSYNEQFF.

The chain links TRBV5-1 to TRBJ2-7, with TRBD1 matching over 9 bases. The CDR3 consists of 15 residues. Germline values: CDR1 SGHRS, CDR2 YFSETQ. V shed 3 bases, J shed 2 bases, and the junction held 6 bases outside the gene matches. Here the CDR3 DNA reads TGCGCCAGCAGCTCCCCGGACAGGGGTCCCTACGAGCAGTACTTC. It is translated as CASSSPDRGPYEQYF.

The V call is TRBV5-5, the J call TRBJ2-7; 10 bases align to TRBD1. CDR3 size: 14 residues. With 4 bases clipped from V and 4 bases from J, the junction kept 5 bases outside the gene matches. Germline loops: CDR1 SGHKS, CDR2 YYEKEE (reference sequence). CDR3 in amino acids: CASSEGQGVYEQYF. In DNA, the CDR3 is TGTGCCAGCAGCGAAGGACAGGGGGTATACGAGCAGTACTTC.

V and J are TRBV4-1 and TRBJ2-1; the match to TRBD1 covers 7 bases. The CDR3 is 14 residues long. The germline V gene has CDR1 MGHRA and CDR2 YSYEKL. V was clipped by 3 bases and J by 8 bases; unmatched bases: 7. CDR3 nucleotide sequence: TGCGCCAGCAGCCAGACAGGGTATTATGATGAGCAGTTCTTC. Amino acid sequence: CASSQTGYYDEQFF.

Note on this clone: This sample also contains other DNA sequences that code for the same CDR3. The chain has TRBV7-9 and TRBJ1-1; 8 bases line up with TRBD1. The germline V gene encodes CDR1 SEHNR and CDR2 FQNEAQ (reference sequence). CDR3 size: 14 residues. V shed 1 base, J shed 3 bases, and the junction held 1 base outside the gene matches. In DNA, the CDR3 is TGTGCCAGCAGCTTAGTACAGGGGGACACTGAAGCTTTCTTT. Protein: CASSLVQGDTEAFF.

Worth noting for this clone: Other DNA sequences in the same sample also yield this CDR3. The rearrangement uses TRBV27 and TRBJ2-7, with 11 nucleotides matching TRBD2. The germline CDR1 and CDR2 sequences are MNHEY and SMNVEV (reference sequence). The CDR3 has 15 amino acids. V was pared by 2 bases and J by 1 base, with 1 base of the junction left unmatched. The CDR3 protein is CASSLGTSGSYEQYF. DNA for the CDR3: TGTGCCAGCAGTTTAGGGACTAGCGGTTCCTACGAGCAGTACTTC.

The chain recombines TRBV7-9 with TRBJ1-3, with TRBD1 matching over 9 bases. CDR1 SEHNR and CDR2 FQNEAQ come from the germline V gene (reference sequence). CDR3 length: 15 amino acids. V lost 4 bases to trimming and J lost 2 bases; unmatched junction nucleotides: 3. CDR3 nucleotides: TGTGCCAGCAGCTACCGGACAGGGGCTGGAAACACCATATATTTT. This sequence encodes CASSYRTGAGNTIYF. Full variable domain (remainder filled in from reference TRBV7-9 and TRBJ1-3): DTGVSQNPRHKITKRGQNVTFRCDPISEHNRLYWYRQTLGQGPEFLTYFQNEAQLEKSRLLSDRFSAERPKGSFSTLEIQRTEQGDSAMYLCASSYRTGAGNTIYFGEGSWLTVV.

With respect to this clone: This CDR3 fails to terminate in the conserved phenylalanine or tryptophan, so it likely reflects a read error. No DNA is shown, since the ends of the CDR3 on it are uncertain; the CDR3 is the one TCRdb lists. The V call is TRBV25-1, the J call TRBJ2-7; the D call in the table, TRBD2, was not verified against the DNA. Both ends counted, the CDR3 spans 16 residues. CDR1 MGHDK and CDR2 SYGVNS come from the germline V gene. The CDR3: CASSDPPGRGLAGRAP.

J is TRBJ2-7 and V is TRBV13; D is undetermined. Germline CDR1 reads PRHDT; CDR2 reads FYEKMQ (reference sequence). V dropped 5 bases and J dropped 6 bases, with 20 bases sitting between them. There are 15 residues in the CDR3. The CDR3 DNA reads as TGTGCCAGCAGCGCGTCGGAAGACGCCTTTGGCGAGCAGTACTTC. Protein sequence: CASSASEDAFGEQYF.

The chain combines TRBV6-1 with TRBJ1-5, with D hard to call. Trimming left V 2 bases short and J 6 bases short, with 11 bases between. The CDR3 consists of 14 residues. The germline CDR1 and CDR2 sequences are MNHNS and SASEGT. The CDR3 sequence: CASSEFRGSQPQHF. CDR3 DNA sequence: TGTGCCAGCAGTGAATTTAGAGGGTCTCAGCCCCAGCATTTT.

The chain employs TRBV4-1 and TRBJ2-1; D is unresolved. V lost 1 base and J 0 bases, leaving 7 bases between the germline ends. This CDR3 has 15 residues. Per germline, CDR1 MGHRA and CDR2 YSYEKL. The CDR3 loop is CASSQAESSYNEQFF. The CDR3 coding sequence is TGCGCCAGCAGCCAAGCCGAGAGCTCCTACAATGAGCAGTTCTTC.

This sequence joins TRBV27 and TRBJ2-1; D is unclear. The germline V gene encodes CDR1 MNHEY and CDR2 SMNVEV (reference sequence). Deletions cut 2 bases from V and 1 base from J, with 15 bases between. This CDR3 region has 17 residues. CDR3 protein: CASSLSLGWGSYNEQFF. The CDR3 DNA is TGTGCCAGCAGTTTAAGTTTAGGTTGGGGATCCTACAATGAGCAGTTCTTC.

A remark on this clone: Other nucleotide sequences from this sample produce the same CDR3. CDR3 loop: CASSQAVSSYNEQFF. The DNA of the CDR3 is TGCGCCAGCAGCCAAGCCGTAAGCTCCTACAATGAGCAGTTCTTC. The chain joins TRBV4-1 to TRBJ2-1; no clear D. The CDR3 covers 15 residues. Deletions cut 1 base from V and 0 bases from J, with 7 bases between. Germline V CDR1 and CDR2: MGHRA, YSYEKL.

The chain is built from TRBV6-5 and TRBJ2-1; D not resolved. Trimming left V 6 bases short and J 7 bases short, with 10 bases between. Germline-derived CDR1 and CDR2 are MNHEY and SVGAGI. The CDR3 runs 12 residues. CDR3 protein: CASSPSENEQFF. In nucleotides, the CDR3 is TGTGCCAGCAGCCCCTCCGAGAATGAGCAGTTCTTC.

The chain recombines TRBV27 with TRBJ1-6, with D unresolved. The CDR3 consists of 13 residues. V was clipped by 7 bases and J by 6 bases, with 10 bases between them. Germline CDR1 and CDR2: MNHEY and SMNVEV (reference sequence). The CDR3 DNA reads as TGTGCCAGCACCAATCTCGGTAATTCACCCCTCCACTTT. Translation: CASTNLGNSPLHF.

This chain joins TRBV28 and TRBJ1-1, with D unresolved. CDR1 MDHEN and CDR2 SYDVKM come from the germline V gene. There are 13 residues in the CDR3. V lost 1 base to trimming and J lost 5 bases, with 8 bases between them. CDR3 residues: CASSLLYTTEAFF. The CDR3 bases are TGTGCCAGCAGTTTATTATACACGACTGAAGCTTTCTTT.

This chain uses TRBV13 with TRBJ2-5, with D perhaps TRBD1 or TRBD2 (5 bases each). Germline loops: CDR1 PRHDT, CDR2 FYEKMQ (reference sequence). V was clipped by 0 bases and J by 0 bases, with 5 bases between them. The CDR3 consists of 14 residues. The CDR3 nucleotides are TGTGCCAGCAGCTTAGGGGGGGACCAAGAGACCCAGTACTTC. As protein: CASSLGGDQETQYF.

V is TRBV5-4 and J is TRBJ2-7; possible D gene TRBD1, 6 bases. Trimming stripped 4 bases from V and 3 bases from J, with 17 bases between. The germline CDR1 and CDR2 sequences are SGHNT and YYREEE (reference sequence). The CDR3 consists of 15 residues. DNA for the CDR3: TGTGCCAGCAGCCCCGGGACACAGAACGGCTACGAGCAGTACTTC. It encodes CASSPGTQNGYEQYF.

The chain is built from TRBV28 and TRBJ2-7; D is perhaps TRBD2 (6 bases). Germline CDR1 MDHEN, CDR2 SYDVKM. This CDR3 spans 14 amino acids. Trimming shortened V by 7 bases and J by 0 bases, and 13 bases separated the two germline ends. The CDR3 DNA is TGTGCCAGCATCGAGGAGGGTAACTCCTACGAGCAGTACTTC. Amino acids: CASIEEGNSYEQYF.

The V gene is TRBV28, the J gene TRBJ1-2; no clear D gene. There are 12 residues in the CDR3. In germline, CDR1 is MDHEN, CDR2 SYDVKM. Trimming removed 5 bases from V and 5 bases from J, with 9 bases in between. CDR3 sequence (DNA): TGTGCCAGCAGTCTACGAGCTTATGGCTACACCTTC. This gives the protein CASSLRAYGYTF.

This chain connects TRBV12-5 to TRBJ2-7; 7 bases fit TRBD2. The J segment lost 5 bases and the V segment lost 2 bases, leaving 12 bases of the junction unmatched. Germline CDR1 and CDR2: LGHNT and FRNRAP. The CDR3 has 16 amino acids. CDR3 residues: CASGLPETSRAHEQYF. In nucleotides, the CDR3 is TGTGCTAGTGGTTTGCCGGAGACTAGCCGGGCGCACGAGCAGTACTTC.

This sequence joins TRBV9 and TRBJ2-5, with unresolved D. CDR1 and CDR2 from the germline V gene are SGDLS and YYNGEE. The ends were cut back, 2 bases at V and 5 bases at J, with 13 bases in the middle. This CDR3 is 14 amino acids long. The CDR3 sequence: CASSVLGGEETQYF. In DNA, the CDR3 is TGTGCCAGCAGCGTCTTAGGCGGAGAGGAGACCCAGTACTTC.